What follows are 26 T cell receptor beta chains derived from one specimen sequenced in a study of blood T cells in healthy people across ages. Sample-barcoded 5' priming and a J-beta primer mix drove a second PCR of about 6 to 12 cycles. TCRdb independently ran MiXCR on the 5' RACE reads; one entry per CDR3 protein. This table holds approximately 800,000 distinct CDR3 sequences, approximately 53% found once. Sequenced sample: blood. These TCRs come from a man between 35 and 55 years old in good health.

There are a few counts of this clonotype. The rearrangement uses TRBV12-3 or TRBV12-4 and TRBJ2-5, with D perhaps given as TRBD1 or TRBD2 (5 bases each). The CDR3 covers 14 residues. The germline V and J ends were trimmed by 6 bases and 4 bases, with 15 bases remaining between them. The CDR3 loop is CASRVLGVRETQYF. In nucleotides, the CDR3 is TGTGCCAGCAGGGTACTAGGGGTGCGAGAGACCCAGTACTTC.

This clonotype was detected only a few times. The CDR3 sequence: CASSQGDGDGYEQYF. CDR3 bases: TGTGCCAGCAGCCAAGGGGACGGGGACGGCTACGAGCAGTACTTC. The chain has TRBV4-2 and TRBJ2-5; TRBD1 or TRBD2 may be the D gene (5 bases each). The better agreement between TRBJ2-7 and the DNA end casts doubt on the J call. CDR3 length: 15 residues. Germline values: CDR1 LGHNA, CDR2 YNFKEQ.

This clonotype was seen more than once but under ten times. The chain combines TRBV7-6 with TRBJ1-6, with no clear D. V lost 5 bases, J lost 10 bases, and 15 bases lay in between. This CDR3 spans 14 amino acids. Germline CDR1 is SGHVS and CDR2 is FNYEAQ. The CDR3 protein is CASSLAPERSPLHF. Written as DNA, the CDR3 is TGTGCCAGCAGCCTGGCACCGGAGCGGTCACCCCTCCACTTT. The whole variable domain, remainder taken from reference TRBV7-6 and TRBJ1-6, is GAGVSQSPRYKVTKRGQDVALRCDPISGHVSLYWYRQALGQGPEFLTYFNYEAQQDKSGLPNDRFSAERPEGSISTLTIQRTEQRDSAMYRCASSLAPERSPLHFGNGTRLTVT.

The chain carries TRBV28 and TRBJ2-5, with 9 bases aligning to TRBD1. This CDR3 has 16 amino acids. V shed 7 bases and J 5 bases; nucleotides not matched to a gene: 14. Germline V gene lookup returns CDR1 MDHEN and CDR2 SYDVKM. The CDR3 DNA reads as TGTGCCAGCAAGTGGGGGGACAGGGTCGGTTTGGAGACCCAGTACTTC. Translated: CASKWGDRVGLETQYF.

The genes are TRBV11-2 and TRBJ2-1, with TRBD2 matching 10 bases. V lost 5 bases, J lost 8 bases, and 9 bases stayed unmatched. Germline V CDR1 and CDR2: SGHAT, FQNNGV. The CDR3 totals 15 residues. In DNA, the CDR3 is TGTGCCAGCAGCCCACGCCGGACTAGCGGCTATGAGCAGTTCTTC. Its protein is CASSPRRTSGYEQFF.

This chain uses TRBV27 with TRBJ2-5, with TRBD2 matching 12 bases. Germline V gene data show CDR1 as MNHEY and CDR2 as SMNVEV (reference sequence). V gave up 4 bases and J gave up 3 bases; unmatched junction bases: 6. CDR3 length: 16 amino acids. As DNA, the CDR3 is TGTGCCAGCAGTTCTCGGACTAGCGGGGTTGAAGAGACCCAGTACTTC. Translating it yields CASSSRTSGVEETQYF.

The chain joins TRBV3-1 to TRBJ2-4; D gene uncertain. The J call is doubtful: the DNA matches TRBJ2-7 better. Germline CDR1 and CDR2: LGHDT and YNNKEL (reference sequence). The CDR3 length is 13 residues. CDR3 nucleotide sequence: TGTGCCAGCCTTAAAGAAAACACCTACGAGCAGTACTTC. Protein product: CASLKENTYEQYF.

The chain uses TRBV28 and TRBJ2-2; no firm D call. CDR3 length equals 12 residues. V was pared by 7 bases and J by 6 bases, with 9 bases between. Germline CDR1 is MDHEN and CDR2 is SYDVKM. CDR3 in amino acids: CASTNPAGELFF. CDR3 DNA sequence: TGTGCCAGCACCAACCCCGCCGGGGAGCTGTTTTTT.

The chain combines TRBV6-2 or TRBV6-3 with TRBJ2-3; 7 nucleotides match TRBD2. This CDR3 contains 16 residues. The V and J ends lost 5 bases and 6 bases, in that order; junction bases with no gene match: 14. CDR1 and CDR2 (germline): MNHEY, SVGEGT. CDR3 in amino acids: CASSPRAGYEWDTQYF. In DNA form, the CDR3 reads TGTGCCAGCAGTCCGCGAGCGGGGTATGAGTGGGATACGCAGTATTTT.

The chain has TRBV28 and TRBJ2-4, with D unclear. Trimming removed 10 bases at V and 0 bases at J, with 4 bases between. Germline V gives CDR1 MDHEN, CDR2 SYDVKM. The CDR3 sequence is 11 residues long. CDR3 amino acids: CATIAKNIQYF. DNA for the CDR3: TGTGCCACCATAGCCAAAAACATTCAGTACTTC.

This clonotype was observed a single time. The chain combines TRBV6-6 with TRBJ1-1, with no clear D. Germline V gene data show CDR1 as MNHNY and CDR2 as SVGAGI (reference sequence). This CDR3 contains 13 residues. The ends were cut back, 2 bases at V and 7 bases at J, with 11 bases in the middle. The CDR3 coding sequence is TGTGCCAGCAGTTACCGAGGTCCTTATGAAGCTTTCTTT. This sequence encodes CASSYRGPYEAFF.

The V gene is TRBV27, the J gene TRBJ2-7; D is tentatively TRBD1 or TRBD2 (5 bases each). The V and J ends lost 8 bases and 10 bases respectively, with 24 bases between them. This CDR3 region has 14 residues. Germline assignment: CDR1 MNHEY and CDR2 SMNVEV (reference sequence). CDR3 region: CASSLGRWSDTQYF. In nucleotides, the CDR3 is TGTGCCAGCTCGCTGGGACGTTGGAGCGATACCCAGTACTTC.

This clonotype was detected many times. The rearrangement links TRBV7-2 to TRBJ2-5; no clear D. V lost 6 bases, J lost 1 base, and 3 bases lay in between. The CDR3 covers 11 residues. The germline V gene encodes CDR1 SGHTA and CDR2 FQGNSA. The CDR3 DNA reads TGTGCCAGCAGTATCCAAGAGACCCAGTACTTC. Protein product: CASSIQETQYF.

This clonotype has a handful of counts. The J gene is TRBJ1-5, the V gene TRBV28; D ambiguous. The CDR3 contains 14 residues. Germline V gene lookup returns CDR1 MDHEN and CDR2 SYDVKM. The V end lost 4 bases, the J end lost 4 bases, and 11 bases lay between the germline ends. The CDR3 spells CASSSGGSNQPQHF. CDR3 DNA sequence: TGTGCCAGCAGTTCAGGAGGCTCGAATCAGCCCCAGCATTTT.

At least ten counts were recorded for this clonotype. The chain joins TRBV12-3 or TRBV12-4 to TRBJ1-5, with a possible D match to TRBD1 (6 bases). The CDR3 totals 16 residues. V lost 5 bases, J lost 3 bases, and 17 bases lay in between. CDR3 amino acids: CASSQNGQRPNQPQHF. The CDR3 nucleotides are TGTGCCAGCAGTCAAAACGGACAGCGACCCAATCAGCCCCAGCATTTT.

This clonotype was recorded a few times. V gene TRBV20-1 combines with J gene TRBJ1-1; D may be TRBD1 (5 bases). Germline CDR1 is DFQATT and CDR2 is SNEGSKA (reference sequence). The CDR3 is 13 amino acids. Trimming cost V 0 bases and J 3 bases, with 8 bases left between them. The CDR3 bases are TGCAGTGCTAGAGACCAGGGAGACACTGAAGCTTTCTTT. It is translated as CSARDQGDTEAFF.

This chain joins TRBV1 and TRBJ2-7; TRBD1, as called in the table, went unchecked against the DNA. TRBV1 is given as a pseudogene. This CDR3 has 12 residues. CDR3: CTSSQGRYEQYF. The DNA for the CDR3 is TGCACCAGCAGCCAGGGACGCTACGAGCAGTACTTC.

This clonotype was picked up a small number of times. The chain couples TRBV3-1 to TRBJ2-1; 7 nucleotides match TRBD2. The CDR3 is 17 amino acids. V gave up 2 bases and J gave up 0 bases; unmatched junction bases: 7. Germline V gene data show CDR1 as LGHDT and CDR2 as YNNKEL (reference sequence). The CDR3 is CASSQFNGGFSYNEQFF. Here the CDR3 DNA reads TGTGCCAGCAGCCAATTTAACGGGGGGTTCTCCTACAATGAGCAGTTCTTC.

The sample holds one count of this clonotype. The chain links TRBV15 to TRBJ2-4, with D uncertain. Matching the DNA end better, TRBJ2-7 makes the J call doubtful. The CDR3 is 14 residues long. CDR1 and CDR2 from the germline V gene are LNHNV and YYDKDF (reference sequence). The chain's CDR3 is CATSRDQISYEQYF. CDR3 sequence (DNA): TGTGCCACCAGCAGAGACCAAATCTCCTACGAGCAGTACTTC.

This chain connects TRBV5-4 to TRBJ2-1; a weak D match, TRBD1 (5 bases). Germline V gives CDR1 SGHNT, CDR2 YYREEE (reference sequence). V dropped 1 base and J dropped 15 bases, with 23 bases sitting between them. The CDR3 loop spans 15 amino acids. The CDR3 sequence: CASSLSQGTFTNPFF. The CDR3 nucleotides are TGTGCCAGCAGCTTGTCGCAGGGCACCTTTACAAATCCGTTCTTC.

This clonotype appeared a few times. The J gene is TRBJ1-6, the V gene TRBV9, with TRBD1 as a possible D gene (5 bases). V was trimmed by 3 bases and J by 8 bases, leaving 18 bases between them. This CDR3 spans 16 amino acids. Germline-derived CDR1 and CDR2 are SGDLS and YYNGEE. CDR3 coding DNA: TGTGCCAGCAGCGAATCGCTTAGGCGGGGGGATTCACCCCTCCACTTT. It codes for CASSESLRRGDSPLHF.

The sample holds one count of this clonotype. V is TRBV2 and J is TRBJ2-1; weak D call: TRBD2 (6 bases). The germline CDR1 and CDR2 sequences are SNHLY and FYNNEI. CDR3 length equals 13 residues. Trimming cost V 6 bases and J 9 bases, with 15 bases left between them. The CDR3 loop reads CASRQTHGGEQFF. The CDR3 coding sequence is TGTGCCAGCAGGCAGACCCACGGGGGTGAGCAGTTCTTC.

The chain is built from TRBV2 and TRBJ2-5; no firm D call. There are 13 residues in the CDR3. The V end was cut by 7 bases, the J end by 6 bases, with 15 bases between. CDR1 and CDR2 from the germline V gene are SNHLY and FYNNEI. The CDR3 protein is CASTIGPEQTQYF. The CDR3 nucleotides are TGTGCCAGCACGATAGGACCCGAGCAGACCCAGTACTTC.

This chain links TRBV6-2 or TRBV6-3 with TRBJ2-1; 8 bases are shared with TRBD1. CDR1 is MNHEY and CDR2 is SVGEGT in the germline V gene. With V trimmed by 4 bases and J by 3 bases, 5 bases remained unmatched. The CDR3 is 15 amino acids. DNA for the CDR3: TGTGCCAGCAGTTTCCAGGGGGCCAACTACAATGAGCAGTTCTTC. Residues: CASSFQGANYNEQFF.

The rearrangement links TRBV29-1 to TRBJ1-1; 7 bases line up with TRBD1. The CDR3 is 13 amino acids. Losses at the gene ends were 6 bases for V and 4 bases for J; bases not matched to a gene: 8. In germline, CDR1 is SQVTM, CDR2 ANQGSEA. The CDR3: CSVSTGVGTEAFF. The CDR3 coding sequence is TGCAGCGTCTCCACAGGGGTTGGCACTGAAGCTTTCTTT.

This sequence joins TRBV28 and TRBJ1-1; maybe TRBD1 (5 bases). V lost 6 bases to trimming and J lost 7 bases, with 18 bases between them. The CDR3 runs to 14 residues. Germline V gene sequence: CDR1 MDHEN, CDR2 SYDVKM. This CDR3 is CASRGFRGNGEAFF. The CDR3 DNA reads as TGTGCCAGCAGGGGTTTTAGGGGTAATGGTGAAGCTTTCTTT.